This passage covers 12 T cell receptor beta chains from one sample sequenced in a study of T-cell reconstitution after alpha-beta-depleted transplantation in children. Library preparation (for TCRbeta) was performed with unique molecular identifiers. In TCRdb, the PCR reads were re-called with MiXCR into one record per CDR3 protein. The data show fewer than 130,000 distinct CDR3 sequences, 10% seen once. The source was PBMCs from the stem cell graft donor, collected from the stem cell graft. Receptor source: a human donor who donated a stem cell graft to a child with acute lymphoblastic leukemia.

This clonotype was seen repeatedly, ten times or more. The rearrangement links TRBV5-1 to TRBJ2-2; D gene ambiguous. The V and J ends lost 0 bases and 3 bases respectively, with 6 bases between them. Germline CDR1 is SGHRS and CDR2 is YFSETQ. The CDR3 has 14 amino acids. DNA of the CDR3: TGCGCCAGCAGCTTGGTTAGGTACACCGGGGAGCTGTTTTTT. Translation: CASSLVRYTGELFF.

This chain links TRBV12-3 or TRBV12-4 with TRBJ2-2; TRBD2 aligns across 9 bases. The CDR3 is 16 amino acids. V dropped 6 bases and J dropped 4; count of bases not matched to a gene: 9. The CDR3: CASSDDLAGFTGELFF. The CDR3 region has the DNA TGTGCCAGCAGCGACGACCTAGCGGGATTCACCGGGGAGCTGTTTTTT.

This clonotype was recorded at least ten times. This chain uses TRBV9 with TRBJ1-6; possible D gene TRBD1, 5 bases. Trimming removed 3 bases at V and 9 bases at J, with 10 bases between. The CDR3 consists of 13 residues. CDR1 SGDLS and CDR2 YYNGEE come from the germline V gene. This CDR3 reads CASSGSGGSPLHF. In DNA, the CDR3 is TGTGCCAGCAGCGGATCCGGGGGTTCACCCCTCCACTTT.

This clonotype appeared many times. The rearrangement links TRBV29-1 to TRBJ2-4; D gene ambiguous. The ends were cut back, 6 bases at V and 2 bases at J, with 8 bases in the middle. This CDR3 region has 12 residues. Germline CDR1 SQVTM, CDR2 ANQGSEA. In DNA, the CDR3 is TGCAGCGTCTTGGCGACCAAAAACATTCAGTACTTC. This encodes CSVLATKNIQYF.

This clonotype was counted ten times or more. The rearrangement joins TRBV6-5 to TRBJ1-1, with D possibly matching TRBD1 (5 bases). CDR3 length: 13 amino acids. CDR1 is MNHEY and CDR2 is SVGAGI in the germline V gene. V lost 2 bases and J 4 bases, leaving 8 bases between the germline ends. Written as DNA, the CDR3 is TGTGCCAGCAGTTACGTGGGGGGCACTGAAGCTTTCTTT. Amino acids: CASSYVGGTEAFF.

This clonotype was recorded many times. V is TRBV27 and J is TRBJ2-7; 10 bases are a match to TRBD2. The CDR3 covers 18 residues. Per germline, CDR1 MNHEY and CDR2 SMNVEV (reference sequence). V gave up 3 bases and J gave up 4 bases; unmatched junction bases: 15. The CDR3 region is CASSFGAGGRSGGYEQYF. CDR3 DNA sequence: TGTGCCAGCAGTTTTGGAGCGGGAGGGAGGTCGGGGGGATACGAGCAGTACTTC.

This clonotype was seen at least ten times. The rearrangement links TRBV28 to TRBJ2-3; TRBD2 matches 10 bases. The CDR3 has 19 amino acids. Trimming at V came to 8 bases and at J to 4 bases, leaving 21 bases not matched to a gene. Germline V gives CDR1 MDHEN, CDR2 SYDVKM. CDR3 nucleotides: TGTGCCAGCCGGACTACAGCGGGAGGGCCCAATCTTTTAGCAGATACGCAGTATTTT. Amino acid sequence: CASRTTAGGPNLLADTQYF.

The table lists this clonotype with a count of one. A much larger clone differs by one base, so this may be a read error. The chain links TRBV7-2 to TRBJ2-7, with no clear D. The V and J ends lost 5 bases and 4 bases respectively, with 12 bases between them. Germline assignment: CDR1 SGHTA and CDR2 FQGNSA. The length of the CDR3 is 13 residues. The CDR3 nucleotides are TGTGCCAGCAGCCAAGGGCCAGATTACGAGCAGTACTTC. As protein: CASSQGPDYEQYF.

At least ten counts were recorded for this clonotype. The chain combines TRBV20-1 with TRBJ2-3, with 7 nucleotides matching TRBD2. V dropped 2 bases and J dropped 9; count of bases not matched to a gene: 8. This CDR3 is built from 13 residues. Germline CDR1 is DFQATT and CDR2 is SNEGSKA (reference sequence). The CDR3 DNA reads as TGCAGTGCTAGATCCCTAGGACTAGAGACGCAGTATTTT. Translation gives CSARSLGLETQYF.

This clonotype has at least ten counts. V and J are TRBV6-1 and TRBJ1-3; possible D gene TRBD1, 5 bases. From germline, CDR1 is MNHNS and CDR2 SASEGT. The V end lost 7 bases, the J end lost 1 base, and 14 bases lay between the germline ends. There are 15 residues in the CDR3. CDR3 sequence (DNA): TGTGCCAGCACCCGATCATGGACATCTGGAAACACCATATATTTT. It translates to CASTRSWTSGNTIYF.

As to this clonotype: A much larger clonotype is one base distant, so this may be a read error. The rearrangement links TRBV21-1 to TRBJ2-1; TRBD1 is taken as the D call from the table, unchecked against the DNA. TRBV21-1 is a documented pseudogene. The CDR3 is 12 residues long. The CDR3 DNA reads as TGTGCCAGCAGCAAGACAGGGAACATTCAGTTCTTC. It translates to CASSKTGNIQFF.

This clonotype was recorded many times. The chain carries TRBV9 and TRBJ2-2; 8 nucleotides line up with TRBD1. The CDR3 runs to 15 residues. V gave up 0 bases and J gave up 9 bases; unmatched junction bases: 7. Germline values: CDR1 SGDLS, CDR2 YYNGEE. CDR3 residues: CASSVEARGRRELFF. In DNA, the CDR3 is TGTGCCAGCAGCGTAGAGGCCAGGGGGCGACGGGAGCTGTTTTTT.